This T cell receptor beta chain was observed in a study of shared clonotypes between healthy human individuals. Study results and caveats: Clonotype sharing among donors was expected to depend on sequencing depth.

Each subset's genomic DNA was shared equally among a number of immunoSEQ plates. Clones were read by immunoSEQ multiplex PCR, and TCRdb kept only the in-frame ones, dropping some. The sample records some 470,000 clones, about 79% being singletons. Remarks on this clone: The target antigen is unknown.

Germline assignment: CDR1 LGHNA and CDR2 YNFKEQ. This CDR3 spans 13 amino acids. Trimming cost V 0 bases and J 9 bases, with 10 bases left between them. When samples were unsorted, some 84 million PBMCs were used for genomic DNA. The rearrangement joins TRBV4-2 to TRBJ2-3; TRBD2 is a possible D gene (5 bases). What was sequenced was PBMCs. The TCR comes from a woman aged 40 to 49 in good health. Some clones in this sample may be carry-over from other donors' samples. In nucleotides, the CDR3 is TGTGCCAGCAGCCAAGATCCGCCGGGGACGCAGTATTTT. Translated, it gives CASSQDPPGTQYF.